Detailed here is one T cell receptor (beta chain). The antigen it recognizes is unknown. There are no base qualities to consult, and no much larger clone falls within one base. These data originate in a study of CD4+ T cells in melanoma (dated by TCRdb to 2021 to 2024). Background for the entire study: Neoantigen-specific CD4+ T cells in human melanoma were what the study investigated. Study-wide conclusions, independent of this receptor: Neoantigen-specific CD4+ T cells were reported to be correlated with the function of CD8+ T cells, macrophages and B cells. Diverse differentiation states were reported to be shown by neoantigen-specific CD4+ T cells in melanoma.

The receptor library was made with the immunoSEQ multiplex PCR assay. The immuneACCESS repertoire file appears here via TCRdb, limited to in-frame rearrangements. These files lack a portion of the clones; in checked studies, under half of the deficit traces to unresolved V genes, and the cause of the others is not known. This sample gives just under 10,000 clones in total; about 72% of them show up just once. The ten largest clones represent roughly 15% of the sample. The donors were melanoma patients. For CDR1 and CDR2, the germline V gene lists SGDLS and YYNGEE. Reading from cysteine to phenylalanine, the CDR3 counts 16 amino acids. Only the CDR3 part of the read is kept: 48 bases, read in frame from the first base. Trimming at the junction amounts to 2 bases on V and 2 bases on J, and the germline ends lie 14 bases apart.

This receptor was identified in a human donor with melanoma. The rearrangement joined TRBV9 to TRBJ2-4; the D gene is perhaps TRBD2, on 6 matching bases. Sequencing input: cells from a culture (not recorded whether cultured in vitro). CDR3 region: CASSVRGDGTKNIQYF. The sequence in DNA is TGTGCCAGCAGCGTTCGCGGGGACGGTACCAAAAACATTCAGTACTTC.